This T cell receptor (beta chain) was captured in a study of cytomegalovirus exposure and HLA in healthy donors. The CDR3 sequence is 17 residues long. Trimming at V came to 4 bases and at J to 7 bases, leaving 9 bases not matched to a gene. CDR1 and CDR2 from the germline V gene are SGHRS and YFSETQ. It was with 60 Vbeta and 13 Jbeta primers that the PCR ran. TCRdb keeps only in-frame clones here, not all; method: immunoSEQ multiplex PCR. The sample has about 140,000 clones; approximately 84% are singletons. This chain uses TRBV5-1 with TRBJ2-1, with 15 nucleotides matching TRBD2. This receptor was obtained from a young man in good health and CMV-seropositive. The sequencing sample was made of PBMCs. This chain's CDR3 is CASSPGTSGRNYNEQFF. The CDR3 DNA reads as TGCGCCAGCAGCCCCGGGACTAGCGGGAGGAATTATAATGAGCAGTTCTTC.